In this sample, the clone carrying this T cell receptor beta chain turned up once. This entry is derived from a study of blood T cell repertoires in COVID-19. Study-level information: Acute and convalescent COVID-19 samples came from the United States, Italy and Spain. T cells, B-cell-depleted T cells, or PBMCs provided the cDNA or gDNA that served as material.

CDR1 is MNHEY and CDR2 is SVGEGT in the germline V gene. The CDR3 covers 14 residues. With 4 bases removed from V and 5 bases from J, the gap between germline ends came to 15 bases. The repertoire was sequenced with immunoSEQ multiplex PCR; TCRdb's copy has only in-frame clones and lacks some. The data contain over 75,000 clones, over 80% of them singletons. Sample: peripheral blood. The TCR was taken from a woman at least 80 years old with active or convalescent COVID-19. The chain links TRBV6-2 or TRBV6-3 to TRBJ2-7; a weak D match, TRBD1 (6 bases). CDR3 amino acids: CASSFARGLDEQYF. DNA of the CDR3: TGTGCCAGCAGTTTCGCGAGGGGGTTGGACGAGCAGTACTTC.